The sequence of this TCR beta chain was determined in a study of blood T cell repertoires in COVID-19 (dated by TCRdb to about 2020). About the full investigation: Samples covering the acute and convalescent phases of COVID-19 were provided by collaborators in the United States, Italy and Spain. The prospective study material was composed of cDNA or gDNA derived from T cells, B-cell-depleted T cells, or PBMCs. Deeply sampled blood TCRbeta repertoires from subjects exposed to, actively infected with, or recovered from COVID-19 were included in the dataset. The repertoires were released in a freely available public database meant as a resource for research on the immune response to SARS-CoV-2. Samples came from the ongoing ImmuneRACE study (first 160 participants) plus 1,254 subjects from 6 global collaborators. The sample metadata nearly always contained a de-identified subject ID, COVID-19 status, age in years and sex. Where HLA class I and class II types were available, the types were taken from metadata supplied by the sample provider, not from assay-based typing. Overall study results and their limits: How much clinical and demographic metadata was included differed by source and by participant, and the metadata was provided uncurated.

Concerning this clone: Its antigen remains undetermined. Qualities for individual bases were not recorded, and no much larger clone is one base off.

The immunoSEQ Assay, a bias-controlled multiplex PCR, was used to amplify TCRbeta CDR3 regions from genomic DNA. In the source study's methods: Nucleated cell counts per sample were estimated from amplification of reference gene primers within the assay. To quantify the absolute abundance of each unique TCRbeta CDR3 rearrangement, sequence reads were collapsed and filtered. For each sample, productive Simpson clonality was calculated as the square root of Simpson's diversity index across productive rearrangements. Imported from immuneACCESS, the table was reduced by TCRdb to in-frame sequences with V and J called. These copies leave out some clones; in studies compared against another copy, an unresolved V gene accounts for under half, and the cause of the remainder is not known. D and trimming were read from the DNA, whereas the V and J calls and clone size are those reported in that table. The sample table contains about 190,000 clones; only one count was recorded for less than 90% of them. The ten biggest clones cover 0.95% to 1.3% of the sample.

The germline V gene supplies CDR1 SGDLS and CDR2 YYNGEE. Spanning cysteine to phenylalanine, the CDR3 consists of 15 amino acids. The only DNA kept is the CDR3, 45 bases in frame from the first base. Trimming removed 0 bases from V and 5 bases from J; the gene matches leave 5 bases unexplained. The collaborating institutions used their own protocols to collect whole blood in K2EDTA tubes. For TCRbeta analysis, collaborators shipped samples in one of three forms: frozen whole blood, isolated PBMCs, or DNA extracted from either of those sample types. Sequencing was carried out using peripheral blood. The clonotype originates from a man younger than 45 with acute or convalescent COVID-19. The sequence links TRBV9 to TRBJ2-7; 10 bases in between match TRBD1. CDR3 loop: CASSVEDRGRNEQYF. In nucleotide form, the sequence is TGTGCCAGCAGCGTAGAGGACAGGGGGAGGAACGAGCAGTACTTC.